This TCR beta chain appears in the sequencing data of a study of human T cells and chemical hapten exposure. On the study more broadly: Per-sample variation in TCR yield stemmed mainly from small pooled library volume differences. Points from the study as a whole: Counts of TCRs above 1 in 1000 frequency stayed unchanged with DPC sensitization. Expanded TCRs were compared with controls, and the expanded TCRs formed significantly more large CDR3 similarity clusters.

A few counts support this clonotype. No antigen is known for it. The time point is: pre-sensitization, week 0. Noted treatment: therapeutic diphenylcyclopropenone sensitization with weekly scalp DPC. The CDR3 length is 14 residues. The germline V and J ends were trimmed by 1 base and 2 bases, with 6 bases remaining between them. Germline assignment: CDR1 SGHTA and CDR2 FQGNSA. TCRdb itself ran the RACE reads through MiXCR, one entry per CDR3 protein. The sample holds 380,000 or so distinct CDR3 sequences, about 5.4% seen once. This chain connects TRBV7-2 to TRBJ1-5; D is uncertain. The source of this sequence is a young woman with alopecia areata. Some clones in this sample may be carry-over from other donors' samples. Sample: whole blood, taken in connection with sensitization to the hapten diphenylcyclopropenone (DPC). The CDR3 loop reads CASSLDEGNQPQHF. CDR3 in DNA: TGTGCCAGCAGCTTAGACGAGGGCAATCAGCCCCAGCATTTT. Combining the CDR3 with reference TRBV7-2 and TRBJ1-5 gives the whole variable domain GAGVSQSPSNKVTEKGKDVELRCDPISGHTALYWYRQSLGQGLEFLIYFQGNSAPDKSGLPSDRFSAERTGGSVSTLTIQRTQQEDSAVYLCASSLDEGNQPQHFGDGTRLSIL.